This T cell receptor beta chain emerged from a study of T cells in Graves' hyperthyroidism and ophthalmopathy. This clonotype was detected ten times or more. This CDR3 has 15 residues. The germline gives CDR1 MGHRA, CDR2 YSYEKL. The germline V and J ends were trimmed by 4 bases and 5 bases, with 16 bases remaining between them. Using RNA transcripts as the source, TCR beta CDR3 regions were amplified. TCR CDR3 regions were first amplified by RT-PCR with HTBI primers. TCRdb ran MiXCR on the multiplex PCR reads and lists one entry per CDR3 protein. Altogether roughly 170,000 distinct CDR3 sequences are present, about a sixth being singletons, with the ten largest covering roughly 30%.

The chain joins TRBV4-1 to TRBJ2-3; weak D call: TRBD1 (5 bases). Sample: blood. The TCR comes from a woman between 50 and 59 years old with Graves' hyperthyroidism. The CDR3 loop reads CASSRQGSFRDTQYF. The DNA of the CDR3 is TGCGCCAGCAGCCGCCAGGGTAGCTTCCGAGATACGCAGTATTTT.